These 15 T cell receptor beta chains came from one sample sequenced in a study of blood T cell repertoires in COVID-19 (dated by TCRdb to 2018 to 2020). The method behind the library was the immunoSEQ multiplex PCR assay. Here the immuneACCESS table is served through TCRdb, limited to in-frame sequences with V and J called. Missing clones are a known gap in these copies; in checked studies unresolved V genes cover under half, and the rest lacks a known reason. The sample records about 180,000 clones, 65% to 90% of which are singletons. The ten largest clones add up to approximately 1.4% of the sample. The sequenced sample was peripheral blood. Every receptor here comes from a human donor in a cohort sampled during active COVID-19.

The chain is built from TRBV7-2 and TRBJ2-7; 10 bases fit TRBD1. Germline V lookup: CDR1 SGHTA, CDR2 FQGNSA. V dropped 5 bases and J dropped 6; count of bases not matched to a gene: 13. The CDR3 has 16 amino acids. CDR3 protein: CASSATTGGGRAEQYF. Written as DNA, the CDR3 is TGTGCCAGCAGCGCGACGACAGGGGGCGGGAGAGCCGAGCAGTACTTC.

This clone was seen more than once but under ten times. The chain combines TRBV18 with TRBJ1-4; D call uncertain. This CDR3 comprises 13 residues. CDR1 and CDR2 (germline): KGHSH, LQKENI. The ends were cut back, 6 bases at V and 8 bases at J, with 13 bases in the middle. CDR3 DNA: TGTGCCAGCTCGCGGGAATCGGGAGAAAAACTGTTTTTT. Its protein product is CASSRESGEKLFF.

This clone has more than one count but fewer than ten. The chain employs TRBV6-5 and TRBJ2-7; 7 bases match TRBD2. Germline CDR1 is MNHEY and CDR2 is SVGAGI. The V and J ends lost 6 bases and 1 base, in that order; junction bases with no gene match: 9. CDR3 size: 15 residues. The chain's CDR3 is CASRARASGSYEQYF. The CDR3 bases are TGTGCCAGCAGGGCGCGGGCTAGCGGATCCTACGAGCAGTACTTC.

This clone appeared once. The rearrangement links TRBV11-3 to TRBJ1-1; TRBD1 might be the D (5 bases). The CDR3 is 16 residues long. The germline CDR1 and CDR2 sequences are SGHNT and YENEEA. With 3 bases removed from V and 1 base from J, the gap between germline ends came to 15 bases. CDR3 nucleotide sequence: TGTGCCAGCAGCTTCGGGGGGGGTGGATCGAACACTGAAGCTTTCTTT. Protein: CASSFGGGGSNTEAFF. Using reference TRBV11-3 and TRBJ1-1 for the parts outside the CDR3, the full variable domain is EAGVVQSPRYKIIEKKQPVAFWCNPISGHNTLYWYLQNLGQGPELLIRYENEEAVDDSQLPKDRFSAERLKGVDSTLKIQPAELGDSAVYLCASSFGGGGSNTEAFFGQGTRLTVV.

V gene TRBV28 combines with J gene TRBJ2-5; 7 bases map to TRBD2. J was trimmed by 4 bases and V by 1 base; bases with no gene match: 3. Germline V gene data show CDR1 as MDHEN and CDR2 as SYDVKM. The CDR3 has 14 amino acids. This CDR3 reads CASSLLGGGETQYF. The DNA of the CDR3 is TGTGCCAGCAGTTTATTGGGGGGGGGAGAGACCCAGTACTTC.

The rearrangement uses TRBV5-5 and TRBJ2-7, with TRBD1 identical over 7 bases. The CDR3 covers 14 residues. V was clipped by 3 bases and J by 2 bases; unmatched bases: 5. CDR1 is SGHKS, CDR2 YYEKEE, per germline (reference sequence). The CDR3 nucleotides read TGTGCCAGCAGCTCCGGACAGGAGACCTACGAGCAGTACTTC. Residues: CASSSGQETYEQYF.

CDR3 region: CASSFDRVSLYGYTF. CDR3 DNA: TGTGCCAGCAGCTTCGACAGGGTTTCGCTATACGGCTACACCTTC. This chain connects TRBV7-2 to TRBJ1-2; TRBD1 aligns across 7 bases. The CDR3 sequence is 15 residues long. The junction had 12 bases not matched to a gene; V was cut back by 3 bases and J by 8 bases. Germline V gene lookup returns CDR1 SGHTA and CDR2 FQGNSA.

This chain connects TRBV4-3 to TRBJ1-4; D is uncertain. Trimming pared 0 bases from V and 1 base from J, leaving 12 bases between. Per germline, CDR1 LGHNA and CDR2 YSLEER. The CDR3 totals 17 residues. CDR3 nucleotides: TGCGCCAGCAGCCAAGATGCTGGAGGGAGAACTAATGAAAAACTGTTTTTT. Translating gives CASSQDAGGRTNEKLFF.

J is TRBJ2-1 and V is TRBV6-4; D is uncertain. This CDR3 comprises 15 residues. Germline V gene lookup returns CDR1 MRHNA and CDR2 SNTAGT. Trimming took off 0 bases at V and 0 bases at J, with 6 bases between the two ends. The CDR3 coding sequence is TGTGCCAGCAGTGACTCCCCAGTCTCCTACAATGAGCAGTTCTTC. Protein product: CASSDSPVSYNEQFF.

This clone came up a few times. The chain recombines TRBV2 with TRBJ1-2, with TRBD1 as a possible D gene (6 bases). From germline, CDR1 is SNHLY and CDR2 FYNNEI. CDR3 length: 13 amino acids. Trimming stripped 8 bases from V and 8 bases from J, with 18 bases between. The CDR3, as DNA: TGTGCCAGCGCCCAAGAGGGGGTACACGGCTACACCTTC. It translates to CASAQEGVHGYTF.

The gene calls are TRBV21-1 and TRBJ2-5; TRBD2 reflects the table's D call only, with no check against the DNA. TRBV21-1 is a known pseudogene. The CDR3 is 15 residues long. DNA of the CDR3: TGTGCCAGCAGCAAAACTGGTAGCGGGAGTGAGACCCAGTACTTC. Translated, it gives CASSKTGSGSETQYF.

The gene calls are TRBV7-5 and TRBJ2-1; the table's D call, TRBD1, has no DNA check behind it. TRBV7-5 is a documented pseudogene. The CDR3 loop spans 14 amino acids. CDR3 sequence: CARTQGARCREQFF. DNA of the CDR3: TGTGCCAGAACCCAAGGGGCGAGGTGCCGGGAGCAGTTCTTC.

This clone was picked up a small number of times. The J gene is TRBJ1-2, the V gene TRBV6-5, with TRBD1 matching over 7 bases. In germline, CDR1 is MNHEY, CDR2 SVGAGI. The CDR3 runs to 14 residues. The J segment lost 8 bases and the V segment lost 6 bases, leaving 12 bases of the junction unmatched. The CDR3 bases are TGTGCCAGCAGCACCCAAGGGGGCGCGGAGGGCTACACCTTC. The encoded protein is CASSTQGGAEGYTF.

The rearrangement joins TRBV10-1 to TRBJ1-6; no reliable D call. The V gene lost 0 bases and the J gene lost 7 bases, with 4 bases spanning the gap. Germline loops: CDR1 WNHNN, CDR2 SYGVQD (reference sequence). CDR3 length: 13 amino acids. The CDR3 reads CASSESSNSPLHF. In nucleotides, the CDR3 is TGCGCCAGCAGTGAGTCTAGCAATTCACCCCTCCACTTT.

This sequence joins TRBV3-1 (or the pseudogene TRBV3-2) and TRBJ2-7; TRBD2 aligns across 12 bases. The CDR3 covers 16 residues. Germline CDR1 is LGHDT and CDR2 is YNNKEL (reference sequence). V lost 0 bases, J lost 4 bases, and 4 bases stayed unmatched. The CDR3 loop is CASSQEASGRGYEQYF. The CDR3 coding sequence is TGTGCCAGCAGCCAAGAGGCTAGCGGGAGGGGATACGAGCAGTACTTC.